This T cell receptor beta chain was profiled in a study of CD8+CD57+ T cells in acquired aplastic anemia. Background on the study: DNA recovered from sorted CD4+ and CD8+ cells had a mean of approximately 3.5 ug.

According to the study, genomic DNA was the template for TCR beta VDJ and CDR3 profiling. TCRdb reanalysed the reads using MiXCR and keeps one entry per CDR3 protein. The sample contains hundreds of thousands of distinct CDR3 sequences, roughly 34% of which appear only once. Trimming took off 5 bases at V and 7 bases at J, with 11 bases between the two ends. Germline V lookup: CDR1 SGHTA, CDR2 FQGTGA. The CDR3 runs to 12 residues. This clonotype was counted only a few times. Patients sequenced had flow cytometry evidence of CD8+CD57+ cell expansion. This clonotype was sampled from a human donor with aplastic anemia. The rearrangement joins TRBV7-3 to TRBJ1-1; D gene unclear. The sample consisted of sorted CD4+, CD8+, or CD8+CD57+ T cells (not recorded which) from PBMCs. In nucleotides, the CDR3 is TGTGCCAGCAGCCCTAGGGAGGGTGAAGCTTTCTTT. Its protein product is CASSPREGEAFF.